The 27 T cell receptor beta chains reported below all come from one sample, sequenced in a study of shared clonotypes between healthy human individuals. Clones were read by immunoSEQ multiplex PCR, and TCRdb kept only the in-frame ones, dropping some. The repertoire holds about 2.4 million clones, with under 95% as singletons. Sample: naive CD4+ T cells from PBMCs. Subset: CD45RA+ positively selected. The receptors derive from a man younger than 35 in good health. Some clones in this sample may be carry-over from other donors' samples.

The chain couples TRBV5-1 to TRBJ1-1; D ambiguous. Per the germline V gene, CDR1 is SGHRS and CDR2 is YFSETQ. The ends were cut back, 4 bases at V and 8 bases at J, with 12 bases in the middle. The CDR3 covers 12 residues. Here the CDR3 reads CASSPRAGEAFF. DNA of the CDR3: TGCGCCAGCAGCCCGAGGGCCGGAGAAGCTTTCTTT.

This chain uses TRBV5-1 with TRBJ2-5, with no clear D. In germline, CDR1 is SGHRS, CDR2 YFSETQ. V dropped 4 bases and J dropped 1 base, with 11 bases sitting between them. CDR3 length equals 14 residues. The CDR3 DNA sequence: TGCGCCAGCAGCCAAAACGTGATCCAAGAGACCCAGTACTTC. It translates to CASSQNVIQETQYF. The variable domain in full, completed from reference TRBV5-1 and TRBJ2-5, reads KAGVTQTPRYLIKTRGQQVTLSCSPISGHRSVSWYQQTPGQGLQFLFEYFSETQRNKGNFPGRFSGRQFSNSRSEMNVSTLELGDSALYLCASSQNVIQETQYFGPGTRLLVL.

J is TRBJ2-2 and V is TRBV11-2; 8 bases are shared with TRBD1. CDR1 SGHAT and CDR2 FQNNGV come from the germline V gene. V lost 4 bases and J lost 7; bases outside the gene matches: 8. This CDR3 region has 15 residues. The CDR3 protein is CASSSNGGQGGELFF. The CDR3 bases are TGTGCCAGCAGCTCCAACGGCGGACAGGGCGGGGAGCTGTTTTTT.

V is TRBV7-9 and J is TRBJ2-2, with 14 bases lining up with TRBD2. V dropped 5 bases and J dropped 7; count of bases not matched to a gene: 9. The CDR3 length is 17 residues. From germline, CDR1 is SEHNR and CDR2 FQNEAQ (reference sequence). CDR3: CASSPRLAGGPDGELFF. The CDR3 coding sequence is TGTGCCAGCAGCCCACGACTAGCGGGAGGGCCGGACGGGGAGCTGTTTTTT.

The chain joins TRBV7-9 to TRBJ1-5, with D hard to call. Germline values: CDR1 SEHNR, CDR2 FQNEAQ (reference sequence). V dropped 1 base and J dropped 0 bases, with 13 bases sitting between them. This CDR3 is 17 amino acids long. This CDR3 reads CASSLGAGGDSNQPQHF. The CDR3 nucleotides are TGTGCCAGCAGCTTAGGGGCAGGTGGGGATAGCAATCAGCCCCAGCATTTT.

The genes are TRBV15 and TRBJ1-4; possible D gene TRBD1, 5 bases. The CDR3 loop spans 15 amino acids. The germline V gene encodes CDR1 LNHNV and CDR2 YYDKDF (reference sequence). V dropped 1 base and J dropped 7 bases, with 13 bases sitting between them. In DNA form, the CDR3 reads TGTGCCACCAGCAGAGTCGGGGGGAGGTTTGAAAAACTGTTTTTT. Protein sequence: CATSRVGGRFEKLFF.

V is TRBV19 and J is TRBJ2-1; the D call may be TRBD1 or TRBD2 (7 bases each). The V and J ends lost 7 bases and 4 bases respectively, with 23 bases between them. This CDR3 spans 17 amino acids. The germline gives CDR1 LNHDA, CDR2 SQIVND (reference sequence). CDR3 in amino acids: CASTPQGGGAPYNEQFF. The CDR3 bases are TGTGCCAGTACCCCCCAGGGGGGGGGCGCCCCGTACAATGAGCAGTTCTTC.

This chain joins TRBV6-6 and TRBJ2-1; a possible D gene is TRBD2 (5 bases). Trimming stripped 4 bases from V and 8 bases from J, with 9 bases between. The CDR3 is made up of 12 amino acids. Looked up from germline, CDR1 is MNHNY and CDR2 is SVGAGI (reference sequence). CDR3: CASSLREYEQFF. In DNA, the CDR3 is TGTGCCAGCAGTTTGAGGGAATATGAGCAGTTCTTC.

This clone was seen just once. The chain joins TRBV4-2 to TRBJ1-1; 10 bases match TRBD1. Unmatched junction bases numbered 10, after V lost 4 bases and J lost 2 bases. Germline V gene lookup returns CDR1 LGHNA and CDR2 YNFKEQ. The CDR3 covers 17 residues. This CDR3 reads CASSPRQGAILNTEAFF. The CDR3 nucleotides are TGTGCCAGCAGCCCTCGACAGGGGGCGATTCTCAACACTGAAGCTTTCTTT.

A word on this clone: Different DNA sequences within this sample yield the same CDR3. This sequence joins TRBV28 and TRBJ1-1, with D tentatively TRBD1 (6 bases). Germline lookup yields CDR1 MDHEN and CDR2 SYDVKM. The CDR3 is 12 amino acids. V shed 3 bases and J shed 8 bases, with 10 bases lying between them. The CDR3 region is CASSFRTAEAFF. The CDR3, as DNA: TGTGCCAGCAGTTTCCGGACAGCGGAAGCTTTCTTT.

V is TRBV2 and J is TRBJ2-3; 11 positions agree with TRBD2. The V gene's germline CDR1 is SNHLY and CDR2 FYNNEI. The length of the CDR3 is 17 residues. Trimming took 10 bases from V and 0 from J; bases not matched to a gene: 12. The CDR3 bases are TGTGCCACCATAACAGGACTAGCGGGTGCTAGCACAGATACGCAGTATTTT. It is translated as CATITGLAGASTDTQYF.

About this clone: The same CDR3 also results from other DNA sequences found in this sample. This chain connects TRBV28 to TRBJ1-5; 9 bases are a match to TRBD1. Per the germline V gene, CDR1 is MDHEN and CDR2 is SYDVKM. V shed 5 bases and J 2 bases; nucleotides not matched to a gene: 1. The CDR3 is made up of 14 amino acids. This CDR3 reads CASSGDRGNQPQHF. The CDR3 coding sequence is TGTGCCAGCAGTGGGGACAGGGGCAATCAGCCCCAGCATTTT.

V is TRBV19 and J is TRBJ1-1; D gene uncertain. V lost 5 bases and J lost 3, with 7 bases in between. Germline CDR1 and CDR2: LNHDA and SQIVND (reference sequence). CDR3 length: 12 residues. The CDR3 region has the DNA TGTGCCAGTAGTGGGATGGACACTGAAGCTTTCTTT. Encoded protein: CASSGMDTEAFF. The whole variable domain, filled in from reference TRBV19 and TRBJ1-1, reads DGGITQSPKYLFRKEGQNVTLSCEQNLNHDAMYWYRQDPGQGLRLIYYSQIVNDFQKGDIAEGYSVSREKKESFPLTVTSAQKNPTAFYLCASSGMDTEAFFGQGTRLTVV.

Here the CDR3 DNA reads TGTGCCAGTAGTATAGGGACAGGGGAAACTGAAGCTTTCTTT. Amino acid sequence: CASSIGTGETEAFF. This chain links TRBV19 with TRBJ1-1, with TRBD1 matching over 9 bases. The CDR3 is 14 residues long. Losses at the gene ends were 1 base for V and 5 bases for J; bases not matched to a gene: 2. Germline values: CDR1 LNHDA, CDR2 SQIVND (reference sequence). Drawing the rest from reference TRBV19 and TRBJ1-1, the complete variable domain is DGGITQSPKYLFRKEGQNVTLSCEQNLNHDAMYWYRQDPGQGLRLIYYSQIVNDFQKGDIAEGYSVSREKKESFPLTVTSAQKNPTAFYLCASSIGTGETEAFFGQGTRLTVV.

The rearrangement links TRBV28 to TRBJ2-3, with a weak D call TRBD1 (5 bases). The CDR3 is made up of 15 amino acids. Germline V gene lookup returns CDR1 MDHEN and CDR2 SYDVKM. Trimming took 1 base from V and 7 from J, leaving 15 bases between them. This CDR3 reads CASSLFRGLGNTQYF. The CDR3 region has the DNA TGTGCCAGCAGTTTATTTAGGGGCTTAGGCAATACGCAGTATTTT.

The V gene is TRBV6-5, the J gene TRBJ2-3; 7 bases are a match to TRBD2. The CDR3 extends over 15 amino acids. The trim removed 6 bases at V and 2 bases at J, leaving 8 bases unmatched. Germline loops: CDR1 MNHEY, CDR2 SVGAGI. CDR3 nucleotide sequence: TGTGCCAGCAGCCACCGGGGGGTAGCCACAGATACGCAGTATTTT. It specifies CASSHRGVATDTQYF.

The J gene is TRBJ1-5, the V gene TRBV2; D not resolved. Trimming shortened V by 4 bases and J by 0 bases, and 10 bases separated the two germline ends. The germline CDR1 and CDR2 sequences are SNHLY and FYNNEI. CDR3 length: 15 amino acids. The DNA for the CDR3 is TGTGCCAGCAGTGTAGGGCGGAATAGCAATCAGCCCCAGCATTTT. Translating it yields CASSVGRNSNQPQHF.

The gene calls are TRBV7-9 and TRBJ1-1; TRBD1 matches 7 bases. The germline CDR1 and CDR2 sequences are SEHNR and FQNEAQ (reference sequence). J gave up 11 bases and V 5 bases, and 8 bases lay outside the gene matches. This CDR3 spans 12 amino acids. In DNA form, the CDR3 reads TGTGCCAGCAGCCCACAGGGGAGGCGGGCTTTCTTT. This translates into CASSPQGRRAFF.

J is TRBJ1-1 and V is TRBV2, with TRBD1 matching 7 bases. The CDR3 covers 14 residues. CDR1 is SNHLY and CDR2 is FYNNEI in the germline V gene. Trimming at V came to 4 bases and at J to 4 bases, leaving 6 bases not matched to a gene. Here the CDR3 DNA reads TGTGCCAGCAGTGCGACAGGGCGGAGCACTGAAGCTTTCTTT. Its protein product is CASSATGRSTEAFF.

Concerning this clone: In the same sample, other DNA sequences code for this CDR3. The V and J genes are TRBV15 and TRBJ1-2, with D perhaps TRBD1 (6 bases). The germline V gene has CDR1 LNHNV and CDR2 YYDKDF (reference sequence). The V gene lost 1 base and the J gene lost 0 bases, with 9 bases spanning the gap. The CDR3 loop spans 15 amino acids. The CDR3 DNA reads TGTGCCACCAGCAGAGGCAGGGGCGCTAACTATGGCTACACCTTC. Its protein is CATSRGRGANYGYTF.

This clone was recorded only once. V gene TRBV9 combines with J gene TRBJ1-3, with a weak D call TRBD1 (5 bases). Trimming shortened V by 0 bases and J by 0 bases, and 10 bases separated the two germline ends. Germline V gives CDR1 SGDLS, CDR2 YYNGEE. The length of the CDR3 is 16 residues. CDR3 sequence reads: CASSVGEGLSGNTIYF. For the CDR3, the DNA is TGTGCCAGCAGCGTAGGGGAGGGGCTCTCTGGAAACACCATATATTTT.

The chain has TRBV5-1 and TRBJ1-1, with 7 nucleotides matching TRBD1. In germline, CDR1 is SGHRS, CDR2 YFSETQ. This CDR3 spans 17 amino acids. Trimming cost V 3 bases and J 0 bases; bases outside gene matches: 11. CDR3 loop: CASSSDRAGVMNTEAFF. The CDR3 DNA follows: TGCGCCAGCAGCTCCGACAGGGCGGGCGTCATGAACACTGAAGCTTTCTTT.

In regard to this clone: The same CDR3 also results from other DNA sequences found in this sample. This sequence joins TRBV7-3 and TRBJ2-1; 8 bases map to TRBD2. Germline CDR1 reads SGHTA; CDR2 reads FQGTGA. J gave up 1 base and V 4 bases, and 3 bases lay outside the gene matches. The CDR3 is made up of 15 amino acids. In DNA, the CDR3 is TGTGCCAGCAGCTCCCAGCGGGGGTCCTACAATGAGCAGTTCTTC. Translated: CASSSQRGSYNEQFF.

The chain uses TRBV7-9 and TRBJ2-1; 7 bases fit TRBD2. Germline assignment: CDR1 SEHNR and CDR2 FQNEAQ (reference sequence). V lost 3 bases, J lost 8 bases, and 4 bases stayed unmatched. CDR3 length: 13 residues. The CDR3 DNA is TGTGCCAGCAGCTTGAGCGGGATCGATGAGCAGTTCTTC. Translating it yields CASSLSGIDEQFF. Complete variable domain (other parts from reference TRBV7-9 and TRBJ2-1): DTGVSQNPRHKITKRGQNVTFRCDPISEHNRLYWYRQTLGQGPEFLTYFQNEAQLEKSRLLSDRFSAERPKGSFSTLEIQRTEQGDSAMYLCASSLSGIDEQFFGPGTRLTVL.

The chain employs TRBV5-6 and TRBJ2-7; D is ambiguous. This CDR3 region has 13 residues. Per germline, CDR1 SGHDT and CDR2 YYEEEE. Trimming stripped 5 bases from V and 8 bases from J, with 17 bases between. The CDR3: CASSHLEAAQQYF. In DNA form, the CDR3 reads TGTGCCAGCAGTCATCTCGAGGCGGCCCAGCAGTACTTC.

The chain couples TRBV11-2 to TRBJ2-2; TRBD2 matches at 14 bases. The CDR3 contains 16 residues. Trimming at V came to 5 bases and at J to 6 bases, leaving 5 bases not matched to a gene. Germline V CDR1 and CDR2: SGHAT, FQNNGV. CDR3: CASSHRLAGGPGELFF. The CDR3, as DNA: TGTGCCAGCAGCCACCGACTAGCGGGAGGGCCCGGGGAGCTGTTTTTT.

V usage is TRBV5-1 and J usage is TRBJ2-2; D not resolved. CDR1 is SGHRS and CDR2 is YFSETQ in the germline V gene. V was pared by 3 bases and J by 6 bases, with 18 bases between. The CDR3 is made up of 16 amino acids. CDR3 in DNA: TGCGCCAGCAGCTCTGTCGGTGGTTGGGATCCCGGGGAGCTGTTTTTT. It yields the protein CASSSVGGWDPGELFF.